This entry describes one TCR beta chain. These data originate in a study of blood T cell repertoires in COVID-19. Germline loops: CDR1 LGHDT, CDR2 YNNKEL (reference sequence). CDR3 length: 14 residues. The ends were cut back, 4 bases at V and 1 base at J, with 11 bases in the middle. Some clones are missing from TCRdb's copy, which holds only in-frame ones; the method was immunoSEQ multiplex PCR. The table includes about 29,000 clones, more than 60% detected once. This clonotype was sampled from a woman aged 70-85 years with active or convalescent COVID-19. V is TRBV3-1 (or the pseudogene TRBV3-2) and J is TRBJ2-7; possibly TRBD1 for D (5 bases). Sequencing input: peripheral blood. CDR3 loop: CASSRAGKSYEQYF. The CDR3 region has the DNA TGTGCCAGCAGCCGGGCAGGGAAATCCTACGAGCAGTACTTC.